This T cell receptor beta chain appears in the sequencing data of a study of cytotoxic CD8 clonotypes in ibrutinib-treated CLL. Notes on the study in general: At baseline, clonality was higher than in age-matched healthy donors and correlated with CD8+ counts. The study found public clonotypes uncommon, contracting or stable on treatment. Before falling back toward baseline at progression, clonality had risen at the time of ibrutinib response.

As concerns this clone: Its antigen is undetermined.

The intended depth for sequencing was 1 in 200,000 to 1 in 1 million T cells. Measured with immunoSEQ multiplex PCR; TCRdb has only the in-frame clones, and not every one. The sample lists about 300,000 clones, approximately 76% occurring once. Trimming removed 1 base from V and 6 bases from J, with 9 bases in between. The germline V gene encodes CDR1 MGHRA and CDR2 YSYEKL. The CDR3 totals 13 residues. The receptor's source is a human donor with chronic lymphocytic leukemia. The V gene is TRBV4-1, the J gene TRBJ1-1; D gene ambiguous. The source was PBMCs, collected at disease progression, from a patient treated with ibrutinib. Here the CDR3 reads CASSQVGGAEAFF. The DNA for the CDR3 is TGCGCCAGCAGCCAAGTAGGTGGGGCTGAAGCTTTCTTT.